These 10 T cell receptor beta chains were sequenced from one sample in a study of T cells in Graves' hyperthyroidism and ophthalmopathy. The TCR beta CDR3 regions underwent amplification using RNA transcripts as the source. Primed by the HTBI set, a first-round RT-PCR was run on the TCR CDR3. TCRdb used MiXCR to reprocess the multiplex PCR reads, holding one entry per CDR3 protein. The repertoire holds roughly 600,000 distinct CDR3 sequences, with about 14% as singletons. The sequencing sample was made of blood. These TCRs come from a woman aged 45-59 years with Graves' ophthalmopathy.

The rearrangement joins TRBV28 to TRBJ1-1; D not resolved. The V end lost 6 bases, the J end lost 0 bases, and 11 bases lay between the germline ends. The CDR3 is 14 residues long. CDR1 is MDHEN, CDR2 SYDVKM, per germline. Here the CDR3 reads CASSRTTVNTEAFF. As DNA, the CDR3 is TGTGCCAGCAGCAGAACAACAGTGAACACTGAAGCTTTCTTT.

This clonotype was picked up many times. The rearrangement uses TRBV4-2 and TRBJ2-2; D not resolved. The CDR3 runs to 16 residues. Trimming took 3 bases from V and 0 from J, leaving 11 bases between them. The germline V gene has CDR1 LGHNA and CDR2 YNFKEQ. CDR3 loop: CASSQSTFSNTGELFF. The CDR3 DNA reads TGTGCCAGCAGCCAGTCGACTTTCTCGAACACCGGGGAGCTGTTTTTT.

This clonotype was found many times. This sequence joins TRBV7-9 and TRBJ2-3, with 8 bases identical to TRBD2. After removal of 5 bases from V and 1 base from J, the junction contained 5 bases not matched to a gene. The CDR3 is 15 amino acids. Germline values: CDR1 SEHNR, CDR2 FQNEAQ (reference sequence). The CDR3 coding sequence is TGTGCCAGCAGCACTACTAGCGGTGGCACAGATACGCAGTATTTT. This encodes CASSTTSGGTDTQYF.

This clonotype occurred many times. The chain combines TRBV5-6 with TRBJ2-5; 7 bases fit TRBD1. The CDR3 loop spans 13 amino acids. Trimming cost V 4 bases and J 7 bases; bases outside gene matches: 7. Germline V lookup: CDR1 SGHDT, CDR2 YYEEEE. The CDR3 is CASSPGGGRTQYF. The CDR3 region has the DNA TGTGCCAGCAGCCCAGGGGGTGGAAGGACCCAGTACTTC.

This chain joins TRBV27 and TRBJ1-4; D gene unclear. The CDR3 contains 15 residues. The V gene's germline CDR1 is MNHEY and CDR2 SMNVEV (reference sequence). V lost 5 bases and J lost 6, with 16 bases in between. CDR3 residues: CASSATGVGYEKLFF. In DNA, the CDR3 is TGTGCCAGCAGTGCCACCGGGGTCGGCTATGAAAAACTGTTTTTT.

This clonotype has at least ten counts. J is TRBJ2-7 and V is TRBV28, with D possibly TRBD2 on 6 matching bases. The CDR3 is made up of 17 amino acids. Per the germline V gene, CDR1 is MDHEN and CDR2 is SYDVKM. Trimming removed 6 bases from V and 2 bases from J, with 23 bases in between. The CDR3: CASSTMGLQSRTYEQYF. DNA for the CDR3: TGTGCCAGCAGCACCATGGGACTGCAGAGCCGAACCTACGAGCAGTACTTC.

This clonotype was seen more than once but under ten times. This may be a read error: a much more frequent sequence differs by one nucleotide. V usage is TRBV28 and J usage is TRBJ2-3; 9 bases align to TRBD2. CDR3 size: 15 residues. Germline V CDR1 and CDR2: MDHEN, SYDVKM. With 5 bases clipped from V and 1 base from J, the junction kept 4 bases outside the gene matches. Written as DNA, the CDR3 is TGTGCCAGCAGTGTTCGGACTAGCGGCACAGATACGCAGTATTTT. Encoded protein: CASSVRTSGTDTQYF.

The chain combines TRBV28 with TRBJ2-6, with unresolved D. Trimming left V 7 bases short and J 0 bases short, with 10 bases between. This CDR3 contains 15 residues. Per germline, CDR1 MDHEN and CDR2 SYDVKM. The chain's CDR3 is CASKNSASGANVLTF. CDR3 nucleotides: TGTGCCAGCAAAAACTCAGCCTCTGGGGCCAACGTCCTGACTTTC. Using reference TRBV28 and TRBJ2-6 for the parts outside the CDR3, the full variable domain is DVKVTQSSRYLVKRTGEKVFLECVQDMDHENMFWYRQDPGLGLRLIYFSYDVKMKEKGDIPEGYSVSREKKERFSLILESASTNQTSMYLCASKNSASGANVLTFGAGSRLTVL.

This chain joins TRBV3-1 and TRBJ1-3; D remains ambiguous. Germline V gene data show CDR1 as LGHDT and CDR2 as YNNKEL (reference sequence). There are 18 residues in the CDR3. The V gene lost 3 bases and the J gene lost 0 bases, with 18 bases spanning the gap. The CDR3 loop reads CASSQFQGYEGSGNTIYF. The CDR3 DNA is TGTGCCAGCAGCCAGTTTCAAGGATACGAAGGCTCTGGAAACACCATATATTTT.

This clonotype was seen more than once but under ten times. The chain has TRBV20-1 and TRBJ2-1, with TRBD1 matching over 7 bases. Per the germline V gene, CDR1 is DFQATT and CDR2 is SNEGSKA (reference sequence). With 4 bases clipped from V and 12 bases from J, the junction kept 12 bases outside the gene matches. CDR3 length: 13 amino acids. The CDR3 DNA sequence: TGCAGTGCTAAACCGGGACAGCCGACGGGGCAGTTCTTC. Encoded protein: CSAKPGQPTGQFF.